A selection of T cell receptor beta chains follows, all from one sample in a study of human T cells and chemical hapten exposure. From the RACE reads, TCRdb called clonotypes with MiXCR, one entry per CDR3 protein. The sample lists about 46,000 distinct CDR3 sequences, 8.5% to 10% seen once, with around 15% in the top ten. The material was whole blood, obtained in connection with sensitization to the hapten diphenylcyclopropenone (DPC). These receptors were obtained from a middle-aged woman with alopecia areata. Some clones in this sample may be carry-over from other donors' samples. Each CDR3 is given with its conserved first and last residue. The D gene is left open where the match is weak.

D | V | CDR3
NA | TRBV2 | CASRLQGKEDGYTF
NA | TRBV9 | CASSEGGGNTIYF
NA | TRBV2 | CASTGTGALTGELFF
TRBD1 | TRBV4-2 | CASNRDRNSPLHF
NA | TRBV6-6 | CASGGGTDTQYF
TRBD2 | TRBV6-5 | CASSYSIRGGRAKNIQYF
TRBD1 | TRBV5-4 | CASWDALPATGGTEAFF
NA | TRBV5-1 | CASSLGVVTTDTQYF
TRBD1 | TRBV5-1 | CASSLSPGQNNSPLHF
TRBD2 | TRBV29-1 | CTIGREEWNEQFF
NA | TRBV2 | CASRGQTNSPLHF
TRBD1 | TRBV3-1 | CASSQRLGRGQQETQYF
NA | TRBV20-1 | CSARLRGRQHTGELFF
NA | TRBV25-1 | CASSENRLGDTQYF
TRBD1 | TRBV7-2 | CASSSEGADNEKLFF
NA | TRBV7-6 | CASSLPWPNTQYF
TRBD1 | TRBV5-8 | CASSARDRDVYNSPLHF
NA | TRBV6-4 | CASSDGQDSNEQFF
NA | TRBV29-1 | CSVEEGSEQFF
NA | TRBV7-2 | CASSLDDGPLHF
NA | TRBV5-4 | CASSPGRTSYEQYF
NA | TRBV7-2 | CASSLGQNSYEQYF
TRBD2 | TRBV7-3 | CASSYPPAGGPDTQYF
TRBD1 | TRBV18 | CASSMQGAVEAFF
NA | TRBV7-9 | CASSPGGAYDTQYF
NA | TRBV29-1 | CSVPGTLPYEQYF
NA | TRBV5-4 | CASSLNRNNEQFF
NA | TRBV12-5 | CASGLGDQVATQYF
NA | TRBV5-1 | CAARPYPAHNEQFF
TRBD1 | TRBV10-3 | CATNRGDSYEQYF
NA | TRBV6-2/TRBV6-3 | CASSYVGRTNQPQHF
NA | TRBV7-2 | CASSLLTSEDTQYF
TRBD1 | TRBV7-9 | CASTRGQGTTNYGYTF
TRBD1 | TRBV7-9 | CASTPGTGGEGEQFF
NA | TRBV27 | CASSLQGTNSPLHF
NA | TRBV6-5 | CASSYEGPYGYTF
TRBD2 | TRBV12-3/TRBV12-4 | CASTGRSGATDTQYF
NA | TRBV28 | CASSLSARLNTEAFF
NA | TRBV15 | CATSRESLSNQPQHF
NA | TRBV3-1 | CASGGQNAAFF
TRBD1 | TRBV28 | CASSPWGDRGTEAFF
NA | TRBV12-3/TRBV12-4 | CTSSPGGNWDTEAFF
TRBD1 | TRBV12-5 | CASGPGGFGTEAFF
NA | TRBV2 | CASSELGENTEAFF
NA | TRBV7-9 | CASSLSGPPTDTQYF
TRBD1 | TRBV12-5 | CASGLVHGTGYAGANVLTF
NA | TRBV2 | CASKERASTDTQYF
TRBD1 | TRBV29-1 | CSVVGTATSTDTQYF